The T cell receptor (beta chain) under discussion was sequenced for a study of beta chain features in type 1 diabetes (dated by TCRdb to 2016 to 2019). Notes on the research overall: Mean age, gender distribution, total cell number and subset yield did not differ between patients and healthy donors. Across all samples, fewer than 110,000,000 sorted cells were examined, and cell number per subset correlated strongly with RNA yield. Naive and central memory subsets were obtained from all 30 or so donors, but regulatory and stem cell-like memory subsets were isolated from only 8 patients and roughly 8 healthy donors. The study compared the TCRB repertoires of sorted circulating CD4+ T cell subsets in recently diagnosed type 1 diabetes patients with those in matched healthy donors. Results the study describes overall, beyond this receptor: Type 1 diabetes patients showed a moderate but significant shortening of TCRB CDR3 length in all four CD4+ subsets. Because small numbers of individuals were included in the HLA sub-analyses, any influence of HLA type on TCRB rearrangement was left unresolved. Fewer insertions and more nucleotide deletions at VDJ recombination sites were observed in patients with type 1 diabetes, implying thymic rearrangement abnormalities. Because cDNA rather than genomic DNA was sequenced, highly expressing activated cells could have been over-represented, although no difference in activation and CD3 levels was found between groups. Naive, central memory and regulatory TCRB repertoires appeared to be more similar among patients than among healthy donors. Shorter templates might be favored by PCR, yet because patient and control samples were amplified and corrected together, any such skew would affect both groups equally.

For this chain, trimming is 3 bases at the V end and 4 bases at the J end, and the number of junction bases without a gene match is 4. Based on the germline V gene, the CDR1 and CDR2 sequences are SGHVS and FNYEAQ. CDR3 length: 15 amino acids, cysteine to phenylalanine. Only CDR3 DNA is held: 45 bases, read in frame from base 1. This clone appeared a few times. What this receptor recognizes is not known. No base-level quality is on record; no much larger clone is a single base apart. The entire isolated RNA was reverse transcribed using the High Capacity cDNA Reverse Transcription Kit, and thus expressed TCRB transcripts were sequenced. Naive, central memory and regulatory T cell samples underwent deep immunoSEQ sequencing, averaging about 3.57 million total reads per sample. After sorted cells were lysed in RLT buffer, RNA was extracted with DNase-treated RNeasy Micro or Mini kits, with the choice depending on cell number. Each cell subset was processed separately to prevent cross-contamination, with patient and healthy donor samples processed together. The immunoSEQ multiplex PCR was used to amplify TCRB sequences from cDNA, yielding 87-bp fragments that span the CDR3 region. Sequencing of the amplicons was done on the Illumina HiSeq platform. From the authors' description of their analysis: PCR bias was corrected computationally using synthetic template baselines, and reads within Hamming distance 2 were collapsed, with unmergeable singletons discarded. Reads were aligned to IMGT to assign V, D and J genes, CDR3 length, and insertions or deletions at six rearrangement sites. Within each subset, clonotype counts were normalized to the number of sorted cells before true diversity and Gini coefficients were calculated with the tcR R package. The overlap coefficient, calculated on TCRB nucleotide sequences, was used to quantify repertoire sharing. As a proxy for the pre-selection repertoire, out-of-frame TCRB sequences from naive cells were analyzed. This immuneACCESS table, as held by TCRdb, lists in-frame sequences with V and J called but not all clones. Of the missing ones, under half trace to an unresolved V gene in checked studies; the others have no known cause. V, J and clone size derive from that table, while D and trimming were established from the DNA sequence. The sample table holds roughly 500,000 clones, of which over 10% were seen once. The ten top clones hold roughly 0.046% of the sample.

Each donor gave one peripheral blood draw, around 0.12 L on average, collected into heparinised tubes. A BD FACSAria II was used to sort naive, central memory, regulatory and stem cell-like memory CD4+ T cells with a panel that included CD45RO, CCR7, CD25, CD127, CD95 and CD27. Every sorted population had a purity above 98%. PBMCs were isolated immediately by Lymphoprep density gradient centrifugation and stained directly without culture. Samples were stained and sorted in pairs, with one healthy donor and one patient per experiment, so that batch effects were minimized. The clonotype comes from a woman aged 18-29 years in good health. The chain is assembled from TRBV7-6 and TRBJ2-1; 9 middle bases align to TRBD1. The sequenced sample consisted of naive CD4+ T cells from blood. Explained via the paper, the cell subset or site label denotes: true naive CD4+ T cells. The CDR3 corresponds to CASSFGTGPYNEQFF. The nucleotides are TGTGCCAGCAGCTTCGGGACAGGGCCATACAATGAGCAGTTCTTC.